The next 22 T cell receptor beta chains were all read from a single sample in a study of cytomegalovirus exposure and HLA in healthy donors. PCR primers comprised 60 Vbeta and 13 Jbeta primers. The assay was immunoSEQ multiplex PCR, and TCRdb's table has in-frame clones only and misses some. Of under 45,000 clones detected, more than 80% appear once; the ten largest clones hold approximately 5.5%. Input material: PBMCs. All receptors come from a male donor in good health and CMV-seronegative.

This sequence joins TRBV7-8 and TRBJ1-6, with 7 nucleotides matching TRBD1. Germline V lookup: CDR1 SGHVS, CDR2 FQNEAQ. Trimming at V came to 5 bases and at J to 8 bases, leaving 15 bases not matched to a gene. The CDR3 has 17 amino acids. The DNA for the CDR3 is TGTGCCAGCAGCAATAGCCCCGCCGGGACAGCTTATTCACCCCTCCACTTT. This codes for CASSNSPAGTAYSPLHF.

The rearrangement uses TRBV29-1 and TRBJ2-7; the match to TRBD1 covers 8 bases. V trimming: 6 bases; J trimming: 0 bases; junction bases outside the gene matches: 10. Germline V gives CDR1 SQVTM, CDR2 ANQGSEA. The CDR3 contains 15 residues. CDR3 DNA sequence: TGCAGCGTCCGACCCAGGACAGGGAGCTCCTACGAGCAGTACTTC. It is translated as CSVRPRTGSSYEQYF.

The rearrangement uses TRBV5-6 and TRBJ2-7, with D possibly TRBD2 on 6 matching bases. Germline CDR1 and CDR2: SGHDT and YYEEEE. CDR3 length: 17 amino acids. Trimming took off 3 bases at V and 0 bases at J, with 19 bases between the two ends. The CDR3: CASSSPGRPVSSYEQYF. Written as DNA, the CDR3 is TGTGCCAGCAGCTCCCCAGGGAGGCCCGTGAGCTCCTACGAGCAGTACTTC.

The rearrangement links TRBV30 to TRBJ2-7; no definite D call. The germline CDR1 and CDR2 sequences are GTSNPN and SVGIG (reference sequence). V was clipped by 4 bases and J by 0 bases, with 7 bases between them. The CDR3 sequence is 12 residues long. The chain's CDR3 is CAWTRNSYEQYF. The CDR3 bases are TGTGCCTGGACTCGTAACTCCTACGAGCAGTACTTC.

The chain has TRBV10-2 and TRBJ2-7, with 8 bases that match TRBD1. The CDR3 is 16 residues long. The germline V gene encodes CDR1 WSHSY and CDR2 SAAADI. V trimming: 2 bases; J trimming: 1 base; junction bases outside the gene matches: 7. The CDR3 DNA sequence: TGCGCCAGCAGTGAGCCTGGACAGGGATCTTCCTACGAGCAGTACTTC. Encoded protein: CASSEPGQGSSYEQYF.

The CDR3 DNA is TGTGCCAGCAGTTTGGACAGCCCGCAAGAGACCCAGTACTTC. This translates into CASSLDSPQETQYF. V and J are TRBV6-5 and TRBJ2-5; the D gene is possibly TRBD1 (6 bases). Germline V gene data show CDR1 as MNHEY and CDR2 as SVGAGI. Between the trimmed V and J ends, which lost 4 bases and 2 bases, there was a span of 11 bases. The CDR3 spans 14 residues.

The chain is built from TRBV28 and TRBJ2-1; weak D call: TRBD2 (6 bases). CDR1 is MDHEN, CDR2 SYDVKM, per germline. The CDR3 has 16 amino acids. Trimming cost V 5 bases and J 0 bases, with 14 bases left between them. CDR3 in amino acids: CASSSVAGPSYNEQFF. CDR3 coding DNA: TGTGCCAGCAGTAGCGTTGCGGGACCCTCCTACAATGAGCAGTTCTTC.

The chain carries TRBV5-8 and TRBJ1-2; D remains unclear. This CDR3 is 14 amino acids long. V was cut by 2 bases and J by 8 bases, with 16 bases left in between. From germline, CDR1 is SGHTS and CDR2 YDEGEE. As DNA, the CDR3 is TGTGCCAGCAGCTTTCCGGCGGGTGGCGGCGGCTACACCTTC. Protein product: CASSFPAGGGGYTF. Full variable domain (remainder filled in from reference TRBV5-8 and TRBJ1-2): EAGVTQSPTHLIKTRGQQATLRCSPISGHTSVYWYQQALGLGLQFLLWYDEGEERNRGNFPPRFSGRQFPNYSSELNVNALELEDSALYLCASSFPAGGGGYTFGSGTRLTVV.

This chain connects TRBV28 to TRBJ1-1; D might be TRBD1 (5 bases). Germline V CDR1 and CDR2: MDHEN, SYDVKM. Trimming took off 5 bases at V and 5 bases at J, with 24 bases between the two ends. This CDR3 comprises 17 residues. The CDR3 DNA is TGTGCCAGCAGTCTAGTCGATGCGGGCGGGGGTAGGACTGAAGCTTTCTTT. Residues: CASSLVDAGGGRTEAFF.

The CDR3 protein is CASSRTGANTEAFF. The CDR3 region has the DNA TGTGCCAGCAGTAGGACAGGGGCGAACACTGAAGCTTTCTTT. The chain combines TRBV6-5 with TRBJ1-1; 9 positions match TRBD1. The germline V gene has CDR1 MNHEY and CDR2 SVGAGI. V dropped 5 bases and J dropped 1; count of bases not matched to a gene: 2. There are 14 residues in the CDR3.

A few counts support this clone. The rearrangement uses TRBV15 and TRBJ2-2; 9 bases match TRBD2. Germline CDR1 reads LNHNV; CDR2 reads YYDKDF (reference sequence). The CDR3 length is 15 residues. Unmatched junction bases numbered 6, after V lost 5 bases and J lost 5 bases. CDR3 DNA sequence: TGTGCCACCAGCGAGGAAGCGGGAGGAACCGGGGAGCTGTTTTTT. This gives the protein CATSEEAGGTGELFF.

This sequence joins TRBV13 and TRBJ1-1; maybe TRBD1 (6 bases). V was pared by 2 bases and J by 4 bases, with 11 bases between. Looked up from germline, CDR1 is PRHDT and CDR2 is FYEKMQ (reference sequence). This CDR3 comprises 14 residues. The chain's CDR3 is CASSLRGLFTEAFF. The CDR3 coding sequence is TGTGCCAGCAGCTTAAGGGGGTTGTTCACTGAAGCTTTCTTT.

The CDR3 protein is CASRRYYEQYF. Here the CDR3 DNA reads TGTGCCAGCCGGCGGTACTACGAGCAGTACTTC. The chain employs TRBV25-1 and TRBJ2-7; the D is unclear. Trimming shortened V by 8 bases and J by 3 bases, and 8 bases separated the two germline ends. CDR3 size: 11 residues. Germline CDR1 is MGHDK and CDR2 is SYGVNS.

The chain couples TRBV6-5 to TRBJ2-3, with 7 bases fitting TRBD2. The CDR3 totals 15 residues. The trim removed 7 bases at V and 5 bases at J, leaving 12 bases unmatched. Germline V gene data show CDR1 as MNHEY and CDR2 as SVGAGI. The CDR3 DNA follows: TGTGCCAGCACCTATGGACTTGCGGGAGAAGATACGCAGTATTTT. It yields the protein CASTYGLAGEDTQYF.

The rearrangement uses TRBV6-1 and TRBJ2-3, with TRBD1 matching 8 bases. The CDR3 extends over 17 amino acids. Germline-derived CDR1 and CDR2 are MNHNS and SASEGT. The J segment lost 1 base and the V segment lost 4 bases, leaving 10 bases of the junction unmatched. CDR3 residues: CASSAVRTGSGTDTQYF. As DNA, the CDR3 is TGTGCCAGCAGTGCCGTACGGACAGGGTCTGGCACAGATACGCAGTATTTT.

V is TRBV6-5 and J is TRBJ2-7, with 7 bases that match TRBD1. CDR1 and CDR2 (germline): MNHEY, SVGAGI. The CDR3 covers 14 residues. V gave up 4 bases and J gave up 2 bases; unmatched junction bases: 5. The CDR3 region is CASSSRQGAYEQYF. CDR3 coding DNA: TGTGCCAGCAGTTCCCGACAGGGTGCCTACGAGCAGTACTTC.

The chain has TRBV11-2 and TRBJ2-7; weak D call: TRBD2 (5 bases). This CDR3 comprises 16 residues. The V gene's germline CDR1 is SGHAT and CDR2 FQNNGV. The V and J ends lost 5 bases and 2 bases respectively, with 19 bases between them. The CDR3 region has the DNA TGTGCCAGCAGCGATCGAGGTAGAGGGAGAACCTACGAGCAGTACTTC. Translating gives CASSDRGRGRTYEQYF.

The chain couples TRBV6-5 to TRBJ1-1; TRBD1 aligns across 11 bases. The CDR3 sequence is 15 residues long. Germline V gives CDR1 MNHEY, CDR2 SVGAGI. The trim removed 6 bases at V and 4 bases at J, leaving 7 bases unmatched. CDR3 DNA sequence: TGTGCCAGCAGATCACCCGGGACAGGGGGCACTGAAGCTTTCTTT. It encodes CASRSPGTGGTEAFF.

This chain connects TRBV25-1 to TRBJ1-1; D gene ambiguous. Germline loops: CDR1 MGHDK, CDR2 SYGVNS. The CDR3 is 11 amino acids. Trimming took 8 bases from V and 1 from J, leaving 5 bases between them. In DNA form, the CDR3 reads TGTGCCAGCGCGAGGAACACTGAAGCTTTCTTT. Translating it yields CASARNTEAFF.

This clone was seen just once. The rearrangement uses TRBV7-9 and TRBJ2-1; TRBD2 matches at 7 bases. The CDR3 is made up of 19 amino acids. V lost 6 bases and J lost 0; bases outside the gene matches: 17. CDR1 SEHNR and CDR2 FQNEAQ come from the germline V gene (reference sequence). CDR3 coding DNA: TGTGCCAGCAGTTCCCCTAAAAGGGAGCGGGGAAGCTCCTACAATGAGCAGTTCTTC. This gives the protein CASSSPKRERGSSYNEQFF. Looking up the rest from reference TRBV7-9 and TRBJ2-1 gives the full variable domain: DTGVSQNPRHKITKRGQNVTFRCDPISEHNRLYWYRQTLGQGPEFLTYFQNEAQLEKSRLLSDRFSAERPKGSFSTLEIQRTEQGDSAMYLCASSSPKRERGSSYNEQFFGPGTRLTVL.

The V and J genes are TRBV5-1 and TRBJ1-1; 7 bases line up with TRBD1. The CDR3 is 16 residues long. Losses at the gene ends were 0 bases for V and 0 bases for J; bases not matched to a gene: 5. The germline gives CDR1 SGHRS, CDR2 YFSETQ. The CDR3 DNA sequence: TGCGCCAGCAGCTTGGGAACAGGGGAACTGAACACTGAAGCTTTCTTT. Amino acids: CASSLGTGELNTEAFF.

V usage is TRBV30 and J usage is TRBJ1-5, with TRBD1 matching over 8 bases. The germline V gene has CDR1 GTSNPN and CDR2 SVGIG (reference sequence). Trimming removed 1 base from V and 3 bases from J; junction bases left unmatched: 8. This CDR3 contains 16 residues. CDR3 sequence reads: CAWSGPGTGVNQPQHF. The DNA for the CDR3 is TGTGCCTGGAGTGGCCCCGGGACAGGAGTCAATCAGCCCCAGCATTTT.